The T cell receptor (beta chain) described here comes from a study of blood T cell repertoires in COVID-19. On the study more broadly: T cells, B-cell-depleted T cells, or PBMCs supplied cDNA or gDNA.

Original processing notes: Reference gene primer amplification gave estimated nucleated cell counts. Profiling relied on immunoSEQ multiplex PCR, and the TCRdb table lists in-frame clones only, not all of them. V and J calls and clone size come straight from that table; D and trimming were deduced from the DNA. The top ten hold around 9% of the sample, which has roughly 40,000 clones, approximately 88% seen once. The V and J ends lost 3 bases and 5 bases respectively, with 20 bases between them. Looked up from germline, CDR1 is DFQATT and CDR2 is SNEGSKA (reference sequence). The CDR3 totals 17 residues.

Sequenced: peripheral blood. The TCR originated in a woman aged 65 to 85 with acute or convalescent COVID-19. This rearrangement joins TRBV20-1 to TRBJ1-6; D is perhaps TRBD1 (5 bases). The CDR3 here is CSASTQGGIPNNSPLHF. The CDR3, as DNA: TGCAGTGCTAGTACGCAGGGAGGTATCCCAAATAATTCACCCCTCCACTTT.